A single sample is the source of the 2 T cell receptor beta chains below, sequenced in a study of T-cell reconstitution after alpha-beta-depleted transplantation in children. TCRbeta library preparation incorporated unique molecular identifiers. A single record per CDR3 protein comes from TCRdb applying MiXCR to the PCR reads. The table has more than 90,000 distinct CDR3 sequences, more than 7% seen once. The source material was PBMCs from the stem cell graft donor, sampled from the stem cell graft. Receptors were obtained from a human donor who donated a stem cell graft to a child with congenital amegakaryocytic thrombocytopenia.

The chain recombines TRBV20-1 with TRBJ2-1, with D perhaps TRBD1 or TRBD2 (5 bases each). This CDR3 is built from 15 residues. Trimming removed 0 bases at V and 5 bases at J, with 14 bases between. Germline values: CDR1 DFQATT, CDR2 SNEGSKA (reference sequence). CDR3 nucleotide sequence: TGCAGTGCTAGAGAAGGGACCCCGAGACACAATGAGCAGTTCTTC. It is translated as CSAREGTPRHNEQFF.

This clonotype was detected ten times or more. This sequence joins TRBV5-1 and TRBJ2-1, with TRBD2 as a possible D gene (6 bases). The CDR3 sequence is 16 residues long. Per the germline V gene, CDR1 is SGHRS and CDR2 is YFSETQ. The V end was cut by 4 bases, the J end by 3 bases, with 17 bases between. The CDR3 coding sequence is TGCGCCAGCAGCCCCTGGGGTTGGGGGGTCTACAATGAGCAGTTCTTC. This codes for CASSPWGWGVYNEQFF.